The rows below give T cell receptor beta chains drawn from one sample of a study of cytomegalovirus exposure and HLA in healthy donors. Repertoires were generated with immunoSEQ multiplex PCR, while TCRdb's copy carries only in-frame clones and drops some. The table has 120,000 or so clones, 70% to 80% seen once. The sample consisted of PBMCs. These receptors were collected from a woman aged 50 to 60 in good health and CMV-seropositive. Each CDR3 is given with its conserved first and last residue. The order of the fields is V gene, J gene, D gene, CDR3 DNA, CDR3 protein. The D gene is left open where the match is weak.

TRBV9	TRBJ1-2	.	TGTGCCAGCAGCGGGCAGGGCTGGGGCTACACCTTC	CASSGQGWGYTF
TRBV2	TRBJ1-2	TRBD1	TGTGCCAGCAGTTACAGGCCGGGACAGGGCTATGGCTACACCTTC	CASSYRPGQGYGYTF
TRBV20-1	TRBJ1-1	.	TGCAGTGCTAGGAGGACAGCTGAAGCTTTCTTT	CSARRTAEAFF
TRBV5-1	TRBJ2-1	TRBD2	TGCGCCAGCTGGGCGGGGGCCTACAATGAGCAGTTCTTC	CASWAGAYNEQFF
TRBV30	TRBJ2-1	.	TGTGCCTGGAGTGTACAGGGCTCCTACAATGAGCAGTTCTTC	CAWSVQGSYNEQFF
TRBV10-1	TRBJ2-7	.	TGCGCCAGCAGTGTCCACGCTACCTACGAGCAGTACTTC	CASSVHATYEQYF
TRBV7-6	TRBJ2-7	TRBD1	TGTGCCAGCAGCTTACTGGGACAGGGCTTAGACGAGCAGTACTTC	CASSLLGQGLDEQYF
TRBV5-1	TRBJ2-7	TRBD2	TGCGCCAGCAGCTTGGGTCTAGCGGGACGCGAGCAGTACTTC	CASSLGLAGREQYF
TRBV7-2	TRBJ1-1	TRBD1	TGTGCCAGCAGCTTAGCGGGGACAGGGTATGGGGAAGCTTTCTTT	CASSLAGTGYGEAFF
TRBV29-1	TRBJ1-2	.	TGCAGCGTTGAACTGACAGGAGTCTATGGCTACACCTTC	CSVELTGVYGYTF
TRBV7-9	TRBJ2-7	TRBD1	TGTGCCAGTCGAGGGGGCCTCTACGAGCAGTACTTC	CASRGGLYEQYF